Shown below are 10 T cell receptor beta chains from a single sample sequenced in a study of shared clonotypes between healthy human individuals. Clones were sequenced by immunoSEQ multiplex PCR, and TCRdb holds only the in-frame ones, with some missing. The profile covers roughly 680,000 clones, with 72% appearing a single time and 1.8% taken by the ten largest. Material: memory CD4+ T cells sorted from blood. As to subset: CD45RA-negative fraction. Receptors originate from a woman under 40 in good health.

The V and J genes are TRBV6-6 and TRBJ2-3; D is unresolved. This CDR3 comprises 13 residues. Trimming took off 6 bases at V and 0 bases at J, with 7 bases between the two ends. In germline, CDR1 is MNHNY, CDR2 SVGAGI (reference sequence). CDR3 in DNA: TGTGCCAGCAGCCCCGCTAGCACAGATACGCAGTATTTT. Its translation is CASSPASTDTQYF.

The chain is built from TRBV28 and TRBJ2-7; 14 positions agree with TRBD2. This CDR3 comprises 18 residues. Germline CDR1 is MDHEN and CDR2 is SYDVKM. V was clipped by 1 base and J by 0 bases; unmatched bases: 5. The chain's CDR3 is CASSLLLGTSGSSYEQYF. CDR3 sequence (DNA): TGTGCCAGCAGTTTATTATTGGGGACTAGCGGGAGCTCCTACGAGCAGTACTTC. The full variable domain, in which reference TRBV28 and TRBJ2-7 provide the parts outside the CDR3, is DVKVTQSSRYLVKRTGEKVFLECVQDMDHENMFWYRQDPGLGLRLIYFSYDVKMKEKGDIPEGYSVSREKKERFSLILESASTNQTSMYLCASSLLLGTSGSSYEQYFGPGTRLTVT.

This rearrangement joins TRBV28 to TRBJ1-3; D remains ambiguous. The germline V gene has CDR1 MDHEN and CDR2 SYDVKM. This CDR3 contains 12 residues. The CDR3, as DNA: TGTGCTATAAGGGCGGAGGGAAACACCATATATTTT. Protein: CAIRAEGNTIYF.

This chain uses TRBV29-1 with TRBJ1-1; D is ambiguous. Germline CDR1 SQVTM, CDR2 ANQGSEA. V gave up 5 bases and J gave up 1 base, with 20 bases separating them. This CDR3 contains 16 residues. CDR3 coding DNA: TGCAGCGTTCTCCTCGGACCCAATCGTCCGAACACTGAAGCTTTCTTT. This translates into CSVLLGPNRPNTEAFF.

This clone occurred once. The chain couples TRBV6-6 to TRBJ2-7; D possibly corresponds to TRBD2 (6 bases). Germline V lookup: CDR1 MNHNY, CDR2 SVGAGI (reference sequence). The CDR3 is made up of 14 amino acids. Trimming cost V 0 bases and J 12 bases, with 18 bases left between them. The CDR3 DNA sequence: TGTGCCAGCAGTTACTCGATCCCCGAACAGCGGGTGTACTTC. This codes for CASSYSIPEQRVYF.

The chain links TRBV11-1 to TRBJ2-1, with 8 positions matching TRBD1. The V segment lost 3 bases and the J segment 7 bases; nucleotides outside the gene matches: 8. The germline gives CDR1 SGHAT, CDR2 FQDESV (reference sequence). There are 15 residues in the CDR3. The CDR3 nucleotides read TGTGCCAGCAGCTTTCTTCCTGGACAGGGAAATGAGCAGTTCTTC. Protein product: CASSFLPGQGNEQFF.

There are a few counts of this clone. The rearrangement joins TRBV6-1 to TRBJ2-3; 8 bases agree with TRBD2. Germline V gene sequence: CDR1 MNHNS, CDR2 SASEGT. J lost 3 bases, V lost 2 bases, and 7 bases had no gene match. This CDR3 region has 16 residues. Here the CDR3 DNA reads TGTGCCAGCAGTGAATTTCGAGCGGGAGTTACAGATACGCAGTATTTT. This translates into CASSEFRAGVTDTQYF.

The rearrangement joins TRBV5-1 to TRBJ2-3, with 9 bases lining up with TRBD2. CDR1 and CDR2 (germline): SGHRS, YFSETQ. The CDR3 length is 19 residues. J lost 4 bases, V lost 1 base, and 16 bases had no gene match. The CDR3 DNA follows: TGCGCCAGCAGCTTGTTAGGACCCAGAGCGGGCGGGGGGGCAGATACGCAGTATTTT. Translation: CASSLLGPRAGGGADTQYF.

The J gene is TRBJ1-6, the V gene TRBV7-2; D gene uncertain. V was pared by 3 bases and J by 9 bases, with 12 bases between. Germline CDR1 and CDR2: SGHTA and FQGNSA. The CDR3 spans 14 residues. The CDR3: CASSLDGVGSPLHF. CDR3 coding DNA: TGTGCCAGCAGCTTGGACGGCGTTGGTTCACCCCTCCACTTT.

This sequence joins TRBV28 and TRBJ1-2; a weak D match, TRBD1 (5 bases). This CDR3 is 14 amino acids long. Trimming pared 11 bases from V and 2 bases from J, leaving 18 bases between. Germline values: CDR1 MDHEN, CDR2 SYDVKM. The CDR3 DNA reads TGTGCCTCCAACCCCGGGACGGGAAACTATGGCTACACCTTC. Amino acid sequence: CASNPGTGNYGYTF.